This note documents a single T cell receptor (beta chain) sequence. The record originates from a study of blood T cell repertoires in COVID-19. Across the whole study: The United States, Italy and Spain supplied acute and convalescent COVID-19 samples. In each case, the material was cDNA or gDNA derived from T cells, B-cell-depleted T cells, or PBMCs.

In the source study's methods: Reference gene primers were amplified, and this amplification served to estimate nucleated cell counts. This table comes from immunoSEQ multiplex PCR, and its TCRdb copy is limited to in-frame clones, with some not included. V and J calls and clone size come straight from that table; D and trimming were deduced from the DNA. The data hold around 100,000 clones, with approximately 84% observed a single time. Germline V gene data show CDR1 as SGHTA and CDR2 as FQGTGA. This CDR3 contains 15 residues. Trimming stripped 5 bases from V and 5 bases from J, with 18 bases between.

The chain uses TRBV7-3 and TRBJ2-5; D may be TRBD2 (7 bases). Sequenced material: peripheral blood. The sequence was obtained from a human donor in a cohort sampled during active COVID-19. The CDR3 here is CASSQGRGKDETQYF. The CDR3 DNA is TGTGCCAGCAGCCAGGGGCGGGGGAAGGACGAGACCCAGTACTTC.